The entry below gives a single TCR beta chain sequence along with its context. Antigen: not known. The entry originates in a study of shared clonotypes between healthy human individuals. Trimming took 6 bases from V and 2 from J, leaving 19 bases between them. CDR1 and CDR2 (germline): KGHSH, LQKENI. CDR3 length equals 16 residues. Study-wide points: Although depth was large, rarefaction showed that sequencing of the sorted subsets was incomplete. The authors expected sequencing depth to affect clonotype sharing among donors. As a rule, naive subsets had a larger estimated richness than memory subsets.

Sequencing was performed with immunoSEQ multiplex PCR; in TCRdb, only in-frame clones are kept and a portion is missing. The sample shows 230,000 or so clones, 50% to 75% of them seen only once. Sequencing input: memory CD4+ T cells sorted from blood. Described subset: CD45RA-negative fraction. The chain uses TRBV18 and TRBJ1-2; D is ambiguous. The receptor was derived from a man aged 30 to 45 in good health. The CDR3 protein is CASSPISGGLNYGYTF. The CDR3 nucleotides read TGTGCCAGCTCCCCGATTTCAGGTGGCCTGAACTATGGCTACACCTTC.